These 17 T cell receptor beta chains share one sample of origin, sequenced in a study of T cell repertoires in cytomegalovirus infection. No antigen is known for these receptors. TCRdb redid the calling of the reads with MiXCR, one entry per CDR3 protein. The profile shows about 130,000 distinct CDR3 sequences, roughly 32% of them singletons. The sample in question was CD8+ T cells from cultured PBMCs, obtained from culture after CMV antigen stimulation. Every receptor here comes from a human donor in good health (CMV status not recorded). Some clones in this sample may be carry-over from other donors' samples.

In its sample, this clonotype was seen many times. The CDR3 region is CASSHRGAGELFF. DNA of the CDR3: TGTGCCAGCAGTCACAGGGGTGCCGGGGAGCTGTTTTTT. The chain combines TRBV28 with TRBJ2-2; 7 nucleotides agree with TRBD1. Trimming at V came to 5 bases and at J to 6 bases, leaving 3 bases not matched to a gene. This CDR3 is built from 13 residues. Germline V CDR1 and CDR2: MDHEN, SYDVKM.

The chain's CDR3 is CASRLTGADTQYF. The CDR3 DNA is TGTGCCAGCAGACTGACAGGGGCAGATACGCAGTATTTT. The chain recombines TRBV27 with TRBJ2-3; TRBD1 matches at 8 bases. Germline V CDR1 and CDR2: MNHEY, SMNVEV (reference sequence). With 6 bases clipped from V and 4 bases from J, the junction kept 3 bases outside the gene matches. The CDR3 runs 13 residues.

This clonotype has a count of ten or more. The chain couples TRBV28 to TRBJ2-7, with D tentatively TRBD1 or TRBD2 (7 bases each). There are 17 residues in the CDR3. V lost 7 bases and J 5 bases, leaving 27 bases between the germline ends. In germline, CDR1 is MDHEN, CDR2 SYDVKM. The CDR3 sequence is CASTRMVITGEGDEQYF. DNA of the CDR3: TGTGCCAGCACCAGAATGGTCATAACAGGGGAGGGTGACGAGCAGTACTTC.

The chain links TRBV12-3 or TRBV12-4 to TRBJ1-2; D ambiguous. The ends were cut back, 4 bases at V and 6 bases at J, with 6 bases in the middle. The CDR3 is 11 residues long. The CDR3 spells CASSSGHGYTF. CDR3 nucleotides: TGTGCCAGCAGTTCGGGTCATGGCTACACCTTC.

This clonotype appeared once. The chain uses TRBV29-1 and TRBJ2-7; perhaps D is TRBD1 or TRBD2 (5 bases each). The germline V gene encodes CDR1 SQVTM and CDR2 ANQGSEA. V lost 6 bases and J 6 bases, leaving 18 bases between the germline ends. This CDR3 spans 13 amino acids. The CDR3 loop reads CSVETGTPVEQYF. The CDR3 region has the DNA TGCAGCGTAGAGACCGGGACGCCGGTCGAGCAGTACTTC.

The J gene is TRBJ1-6, the V gene TRBV27, with 7 bases aligning to TRBD1. V dropped 10 bases and J dropped 8; count of bases not matched to a gene: 8. CDR1 is MNHEY, CDR2 SMNVEV, per germline (reference sequence). The CDR3 covers 13 residues. The CDR3 bases are TGTGCCACGGCGGTCAGGGGGGATTCACCCCTCCACTTT. Translating it yields CATAVRGDSPLHF.

The chain uses TRBV11-2 and TRBJ2-5, with 7 bases fitting TRBD2. After removal of 5 bases from V and 5 bases from J, the junction contained 11 bases not matched to a gene. CDR1 and CDR2 (germline): SGHAT, FQNNGV. The CDR3 is made up of 15 amino acids. The DNA for the CDR3 is TGTGCCAGCAGCCCCGGGAGGACGGGGTGGGAGACCCAGTACTTC. Translating gives CASSPGRTGWETQYF.

The sample holds many counts of this clonotype. This chain links TRBV7-2 with TRBJ2-7; tentatively, D is TRBD1 (5 bases). Germline V gene lookup returns CDR1 SGHTA and CDR2 FQGNSA. The CDR3 runs 15 residues. V shed 3 bases and J shed 3 bases, with 15 bases lying between them. In DNA form, the CDR3 reads TGTGCCAGCAGCTTTCAGGGCCAAGGCGTCTACGAGCAGTACTTC. Its protein is CASSFQGQGVYEQYF.

The genes are TRBV7-6 and TRBJ1-6; 11 bases line up with TRBD1. The CDR3 runs to 18 residues. From germline, CDR1 is SGHVS and CDR2 FNYEAQ. Unmatched junction bases numbered 12, after V lost 2 bases and J lost 9 bases. The CDR3 region is CASSLNLGTGGLGSPLHF. In DNA form, the CDR3 reads TGTGCCAGCAGCTTAAACCTCGGGACAGGGGGTTTGGGTTCACCCCTCCACTTT.

This rearrangement joins TRBV7-4 to TRBJ2-1; D uncertain. Germline CDR1 is SGHVT and CDR2 is SQSDAQ. V dropped 5 bases and J dropped 7 bases, with 21 bases sitting between them. The CDR3 sequence is 16 residues long. CDR3 sequence reads: CASSPVVGLGVNEQFF. The CDR3 nucleotides are TGTGCCAGCAGCCCAGTGGTGGGTCTTGGGGTAAATGAGCAGTTCTTC.

The chain combines TRBV15 with TRBJ2-1, with 7 positions matching TRBD1. This CDR3 region has 17 residues. With 0 bases clipped from V and 3 bases from J, the junction kept 8 bases outside the gene matches. Per the germline V gene, CDR1 is LNHNV and CDR2 is YYDKDF (reference sequence). This CDR3 reads CATSRDMSRGLYNEQFF. In DNA, the CDR3 is TGTGCCACCAGCAGAGATATGAGTAGGGGGCTCTACAATGAGCAGTTCTTC.

This clonotype was detected a few times. This chain joins TRBV6-5 and TRBJ2-5; no definite D call. With 2 bases removed from V and 5 bases from J, the gap between germline ends came to 15 bases. Germline CDR1 and CDR2: MNHEY and SVGAGI. This CDR3 region has 15 residues. The CDR3 coding sequence is TGTGCCAGCAGTTACCTGCTCGGTAGTGCGGAGACCCAGTACTTC. Translating gives CASSYLLGSAETQYF.

The gene calls are TRBV18 and TRBJ2-1; maybe TRBD1 (6 bases). This CDR3 is built from 17 residues. Trimming left V 3 bases short and J 0 bases short, with 15 bases between. Germline CDR1 KGHSH, CDR2 LQKENI. The CDR3 nucleotides read TGTGCCAGCTCACCGGACAGCGTTGTTAGCTCCTACAATGAGCAGTTCTTC. Protein: CASSPDSVVSSYNEQFF.

This clonotype was seen at least ten times. The chain recombines TRBV4-1 with TRBJ2-5; D might be TRBD2 (6 bases). The CDR3 is made up of 13 amino acids. The ends were cut back, 6 bases at V and 5 bases at J, with 13 bases in the middle. Germline V lookup: CDR1 MGHRA, CDR2 YSYEKL. This CDR3 reads CASREPSGETQYF. CDR3 DNA sequence: TGCGCCAGCAGAGAGCCCAGCGGGGAGACCCAGTACTTC.

The DNA for the CDR3 is TGCGCCAGCCAGACGGACCCTAGGGAGCAGTACTTC. Protein sequence: CASQTDPREQYF. This rearrangement joins TRBV5-1 to TRBJ2-7; D not certain. Germline values: CDR1 SGHRS, CDR2 YFSETQ. Trimming cost V 7 bases and J 7 bases, with 15 bases left between them. There are 12 residues in the CDR3.

The chain has TRBV6-1 and TRBJ1-2; D is possibly TRBD1 (5 bases). Per germline, CDR1 MNHNS and CDR2 SASEGT. There are 17 residues in the CDR3. Trimming shortened V by 2 bases and J by 2 bases, and 18 bases separated the two germline ends. The CDR3 reads CASSESLGKGINYGYTF. The DNA for the CDR3 is TGTGCCAGCAGTGAATCGCTCGGGAAGGGGATAAACTATGGCTACACCTTC.

A few counts support this clonotype. This chain connects TRBV5-4 to TRBJ2-5; D might be TRBD1 or TRBD2, each matching 6 bases. Per germline, CDR1 SGHNT and CDR2 YYREEE (reference sequence). Trimming removed 2 bases from V and 4 bases from J, with 18 bases in between. The CDR3 totals 16 residues. The CDR3 DNA reads as TGTGCCAGCAGCTTTGTCGGGGGCCTCGACCGAGAGACCCAGTACTTC. It encodes CASSFVGGLDRETQYF. Combining the CDR3 with reference TRBV5-4 and TRBJ2-5 gives the whole variable domain ETGVTQSPTHLIKTRGQQVTLRCSSQSGHNTVSWYQQALGQGPQFIFQYYREEENGRGNFPPRFSGLQFPNYSSELNVNALELDDSALYLCASSFVGGLDRETQYFGPGTRLLVL.